Listed below are T cell receptor beta chains from one sample, sequenced in a study of blood T cell repertoires in COVID-19. Only in-frame clones appear in the TCRdb table, and some are missing; sequencing was by immunoSEQ multiplex PCR. The sample lists a few hundred thousand clones, roughly 87% seen once, with 2.2% in the top ten. Sequencing was performed on peripheral blood. All receptors derive from a woman in her forties or fifties who had recovered from COVID-19. The CDR3 runs from the conserved cysteine through the conserved F or W. The D gene is left open where the match is weak. Clone size is not always given. Where it is, it says once, few, many or a class for expanded clones.

TRBJ2-3,TRBD1,TRBV6-5,NA,CASSFRTGSSTDTQYF,TGTGCCAGCAGTTTCCGGACAGGGTCGAGCACAGATACGCAGTATTTT
TRBJ2-7,TRBD1,TRBV6-6,NA,CASSHPGQGLYEQYF,TGTGCCAGCAGCCATCCGGGACAGGGACTCTACGAGCAGTACTTC
TRBJ1-2,NA,TRBV7-9,few,CASSLTVNYGYTF,TGTGCCAGCAGCTTGACAGTTAACTATGGCTACACCTTC
TRBJ1-3,NA,TRBV6-5,NA,CASSYTEKGNTIYF,TGTGCCAGCAGTTACACGGAGAAGGGAAACACCATATATTTT
TRBJ1-2,NA,TRBV27,NA,CASSTRRGGGYGYTF,TGTGCCAGCAGTACCCGGAGGGGTGGCGGCTATGGCTACACCTTC
TRBJ1-2,TRBD1,TRBV3-1/TRBV3-2,NA,CASSQEGRTGAIGYTF,TGTGCCAGCAGCCAAGAGGGTCGGACAGGGGCTATTGGCTACACCTTC
TRBJ1-2,TRBD1,TRBV5-6,NA,CASSLDRGTYGYTF,TGTGCCAGCAGCTTGGACAGGGGGACCTATGGCTACACCTTC
TRBJ1-2,TRBD1,TRBV29-1,few,CSATMSTGGSGYTF,TGCAGCGCTACCATGTCCACAGGGGGCAGCGGCTACACCTTC
TRBJ1-4,TRBD1,TRBV4-2,NA,CASSLSGQGARPGEKLFF,TGTGCCAGCAGCCTTTCAGGACAGGGGGCGCGCCCCGGGGAAAAACTGTTTTTT
TRBJ1-4,TRBD1,TRBV28,NA,CASSPVDRGLEKLFF,TGTGCCAGCAGTCCTGTGGACAGGGGGCTTGAAAAACTGTTTTTT
TRBJ2-1,TRBD2,TRBV2,NA,CATQGLAGVRSYNEQFF,TGTGCCACCCAGGGACTAGCGGGGGTTCGCTCCTACAATGAGCAGTTCTTC
TRBJ1-2,NA,TRBV30,NA,CAWSQGPLSYTF,TGTGCCTGGAGCCAGGGCCCCCTTAGCTACACCTTC
TRBJ1-3,NA,TRBV9,NA,CASSVFRGSGSGNTIYF,TGTGCCAGCAGCGTATTCCGTGGCAGCGGCTCTGGAAACACCATATATTTT
TRBJ1-2,NA,TRBV6-5,NA,CASSYLNRTRSYGYTF,TGTGCCAGCAGTTACCTCAACCGGACACGTAGCTATGGCTACACCTTC
TRBJ1-1,NA,TRBV11-2,NA,CASSLGPKNTEAFF,TGTGCCAGCAGCTTAGGCCCTAAGAACACTGAAGCTTTCTTT
TRBJ2-2,TRBD1,TRBV24-1,NA,CATSRGQFTGELFF,TGTGCCACCAGTAGGGGACAGTTCACCGGGGAGCTGTTTTTT
TRBJ2-1,TRBD2,TRBV7-2,NA,CASSSDRLAGALEQFF,TGTGCCAGCAGCTCCGATCGACTAGCGGGGGCGCTTGAGCAGTTCTTC
TRBJ1-1,NA,TRBV28,NA,CASSRTLNTEAFF,TGTGCCAGCAGCCGGACACTGAACACTGAAGCTTTCTTT
TRBJ2-1,NA,TRBV7-2,NA,CASSLAAGPYNEQFF,TGTGCCAGCAGCTTAGCCGCAGGCCCTTACAATGAGCAGTTCTTC
TRBJ2-6,NA,TRBV7-2,NA,CASSLAAVGANVLTF,TGTGCCAGCAGCTTAGCGGCGGTAGGGGCCAACGTCCTGACTTTC
TRBJ1-1,TRBD1,TRBV6-5,NA,CASSYGQGLNTEAFF,TGTGCCAGCAGTTACGGACAGGGCTTGAACACTGAAGCTTTCTTT
TRBJ1-1,NA,TRBV10-3,NA,CAISDWGGVDTEAFF,TGTGCCATCAGTGATTGGGGAGGGGTGGACACTGAAGCTTTCTTT
TRBJ1-2,TRBD1,TRBV28,NA,CASSPGQGYGYTF,TGTGCCAGCAGCCCGGGACAGGGGTACGGCTACACCTTC
TRBJ1-2,TRBD1,TRBV5-1,NA,CASSLGQTGARGYTF,TGCGCCAGCAGCTTAGGGCAGACAGGGGCGCGGGGCTACACCTTC
TRBJ2-3,TRBD2,TRBV9,NA,CASSARASGSADTQYF,TGTGCCAGCAGCGCCCGGGCTAGCGGGAGTGCAGATACGCAGTATTTT
TRBJ1-2,TRBD1,TRBV7-2,once,CASSLAGQGYGYTF,TGTGCCAGCAGCTTAGCGGGACAGGGGTATGGCTACACCTTC
TRBJ1-1,NA,TRBV7-2,NA,CASSVDQRNTEAFF,TGTGCCAGCAGCGTTGACCAGCGGAACACTGAAGCTTTCTTT
TRBJ2-7,NA,TRBV7-3,NA,CASSGDGYEQYF,TGTGCCAGCAGCGGAGACGGGTACGAGCAGTACTTC
TRBJ2-3,NA,TRBV7-9,NA,CASSLGTGFSTDTQYF,TGTGCCAGCAGCCTCGGAACAGGATTTAGCACAGATACGCAGTATTTT
TRBJ2-7,NA,TRBV27,NA,CASSTSQGYYEQYF,TGTGCCAGCAGTACCTCACAGGGCTACTACGAGCAGTACTTC
TRBJ1-5,NA,TRBV6-5,NA,CASTPGTFSWQPQHF,TGTGCCAGCACACCGGGGACTTTCTCTTGGCAGCCCCAGCATTTT
TRBJ2-2,TRBD1,TRBV5-1,NA,CASSIDRGNTGELFF,TGCGCCAGCAGCATTGACAGGGGGAACACCGGGGAGCTGTTTTTT
TRBJ1-3,NA,TRBV6-5,NA,CASSRVGGFGNTIYF,TGTGCCAGCAGCAGAGTCGGGGGGTTTGGAAACACCATATATTTT
TRBJ2-7,NA,TRBV6-5,NA,CASSGGLEQYF,TGTGCCAGCTCAGGTGGTTTGGAGCAGTACTTC
TRBJ2-7,TRBD1,TRBV5-4,NA,CASSYNGQGGSSYEQYF,TGTGCCAGCAGCTACAACGGACAGGGCGGATCTTCCTACGAGCAGTACTTC
TRBJ2-1,TRBD2,TRBV28,NA,CASRRAGPHKDEQFF,TGTGCCAGCAGACGAGCGGGACCCCACAAAGATGAGCAGTTCTTC
TRBJ1-1,TRBD1,TRBV6-2/TRBV6-3,NA,CASSEETGYNTEAFF,TGTGCCAGCAGTGAGGAGACAGGGTATAACACTGAAGCTTTCTTT